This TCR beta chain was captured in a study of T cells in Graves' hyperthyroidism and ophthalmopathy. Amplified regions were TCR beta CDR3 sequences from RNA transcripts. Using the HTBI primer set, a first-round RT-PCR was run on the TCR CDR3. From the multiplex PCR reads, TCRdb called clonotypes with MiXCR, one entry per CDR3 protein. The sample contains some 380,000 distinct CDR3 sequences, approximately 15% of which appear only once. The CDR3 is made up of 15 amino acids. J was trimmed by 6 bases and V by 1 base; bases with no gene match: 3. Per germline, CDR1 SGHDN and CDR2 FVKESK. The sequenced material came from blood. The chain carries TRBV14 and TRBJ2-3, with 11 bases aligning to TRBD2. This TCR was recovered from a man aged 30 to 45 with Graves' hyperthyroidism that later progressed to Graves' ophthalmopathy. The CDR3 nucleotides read TGTGCCAGCAGCCAAGGACTAGCGGGGTGGGATACGCAGTATTTT. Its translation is CASSQGLAGWDTQYF. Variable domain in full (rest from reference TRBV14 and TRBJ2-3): EAGVTQFPSHSVIEKGQTVTLRCDPISGHDNLYWYRRVMGKEIKFLLHFVKESKQDESGMPNNRFLAERTGGTYSTLKVQPAELEDSGVYFCASSQGLAGWDTQYFGPGTRLTVL.